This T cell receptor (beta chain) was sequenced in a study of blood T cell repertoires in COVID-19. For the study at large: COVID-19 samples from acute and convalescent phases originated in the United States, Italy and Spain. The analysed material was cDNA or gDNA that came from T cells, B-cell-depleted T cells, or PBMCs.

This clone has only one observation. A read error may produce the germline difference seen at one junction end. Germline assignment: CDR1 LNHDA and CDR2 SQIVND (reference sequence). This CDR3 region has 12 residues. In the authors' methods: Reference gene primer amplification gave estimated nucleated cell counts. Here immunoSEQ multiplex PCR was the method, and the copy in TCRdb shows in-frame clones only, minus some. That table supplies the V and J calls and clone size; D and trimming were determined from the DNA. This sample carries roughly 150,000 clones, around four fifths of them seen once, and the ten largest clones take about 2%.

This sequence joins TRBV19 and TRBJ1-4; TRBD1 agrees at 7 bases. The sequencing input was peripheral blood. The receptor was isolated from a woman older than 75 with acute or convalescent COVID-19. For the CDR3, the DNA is TGTGCCAGTAGCAGACAGGGAGAAAGACTGTTTTTT. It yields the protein CASSRQGERLFF.